This entry describes one T cell receptor beta chain. Its specificity is not known. Inclusion characteristics of ophthalmopathy patients comprised a Clinical Activity Score of at least 3, a NOSPECS grade of at least 4, and duration under 3 months. Orbital computed tomography, thyroid ultrasound, serum thyroxine and TRAb, and clinical symptoms together informed the diagnoses. PBMCs were derived from about 10 ml fresh peripheral blood. Amplification yielded TCR beta CDR3 regions, with RNA transcripts as the source. Initially, a first-round RT-PCR of the TCR CDR3 employed the HTBI primer set. TCRdb re-analysed the multiplex PCR reads in MiXCR, keeping a single row per CDR3 protein. The table lists fewer than 750,000 distinct CDR3 sequences, over 12% of them singletons. The sample is drawn from a study of T cells in Graves' hyperthyroidism and ophthalmopathy. The study, taken as a whole, reports: Blood samples included most of the expanded thyroid clonotypes exceeding 0.001.

The V gene's germline CDR1 is LNHDA and CDR2 SQIVND (reference sequence). Trimming stripped 3 bases from V and 7 bases from J, with 18 bases between. The CDR3 sequence is 15 residues long. The receptor comes from a woman in her thirties or forties with Graves' ophthalmopathy. Sequencing was done on a sample of blood. The chain combines TRBV19 with TRBJ2-5; tentatively, D is TRBD1 or TRBD2 (5 bases each). The CDR3 DNA is TGTGCCAGTAGTATGGGGACGGGGATGGCTTGGACCCAGTACTTC. As protein: CASSMGTGMAWTQYF.